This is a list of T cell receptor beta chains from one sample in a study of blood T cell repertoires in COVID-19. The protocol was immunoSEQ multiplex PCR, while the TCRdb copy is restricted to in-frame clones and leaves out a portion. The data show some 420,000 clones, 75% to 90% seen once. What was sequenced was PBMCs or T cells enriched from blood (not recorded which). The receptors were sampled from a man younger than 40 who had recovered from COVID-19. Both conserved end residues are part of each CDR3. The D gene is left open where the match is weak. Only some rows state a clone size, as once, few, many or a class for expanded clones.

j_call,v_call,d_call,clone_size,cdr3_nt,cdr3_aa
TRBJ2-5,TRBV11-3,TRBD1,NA,TGTGCCAGCAGTTCGACAGGGGTAGGCGAGACCCAGTACTTC,CASSSTGVGETQYF
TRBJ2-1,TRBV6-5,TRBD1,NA,TGTGCCAGCAGTTATGGGACAGGGGGTGGTGATGAGCAGTTCTTC,CASSYGTGGGDEQFF
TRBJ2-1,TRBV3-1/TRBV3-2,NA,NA,TGTGCCAGCAGCCAAGGGGGGGATGGTCAGTTCTTC,CASSQGGDGQFF
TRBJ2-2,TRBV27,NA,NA,TGTGCCAGCAGTTTAGAACCCTGGGGGGTCGGGGAGCTGTTTTTT,CASSLEPWGVGELFF
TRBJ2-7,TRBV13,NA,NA,TGTGCCACCGAACAGAACTACGAGCAGTACTTC,CATEQNYEQYF
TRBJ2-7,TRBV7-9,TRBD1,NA,TGTGCCAGCAGTTTAGGGACAGCAAGGGAGCAGTACTTC,CASSLGTAREQYF
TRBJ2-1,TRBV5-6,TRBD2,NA,TGTGCCAGCAGCTTGGCTCTAGCGGGATTAGGCGAGCAGTTCTTC,CASSLALAGLGEQFF
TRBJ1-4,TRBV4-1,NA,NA,TGCGCCAGCAGCCAGAGGGGACTTACAACTAATGAAAAACTGTTTTTT,CASSQRGLTTNEKLFF
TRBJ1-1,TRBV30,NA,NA,TGTGCCTGGAGTGTAATAGGGAGGGGGAACACTGAAGCTTTCTTT,CAWSVIGRGNTEAFF
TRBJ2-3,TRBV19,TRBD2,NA,TGTGCCAGTAGTATAGTTCTAGCGGAAGACACAGATACGCAGTATTTT,CASSIVLAEDTDTQYF
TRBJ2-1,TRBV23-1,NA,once,TGCGCCAGCAGTCAATTCGGGAACAATGAGCAGTTCTTC,CASSQFGNNEQFF
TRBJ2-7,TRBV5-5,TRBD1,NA,TGTGCCAGCAGTGGGACAGGTGCCTACGAGCAGTACTTC,CASSGTGAYEQYF
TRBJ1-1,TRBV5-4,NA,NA,TGTGCCAGCAGCTCCTCTAGGTTGGCCGGTTGGACTGAAGCTTTCTTT,CASSSSRLAGWTEAFF
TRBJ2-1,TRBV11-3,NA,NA,TGTGCCAGCAGCTTAGCGGTTGGCTCCTACAATGAGCAGTTCTTC,CASSLAVGSYNEQFF
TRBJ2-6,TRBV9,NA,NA,TGTGCCAGCAGCGTAGGCAGCTCTGGGGCCAACGTCCTGACTTTC,CASSVGSSGANVLTF
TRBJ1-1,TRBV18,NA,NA,TGTGCCAGCTCTCTCAATGAAGGCTCACATCCCAAAAGCGACACTGAAGCTTTCTTT,CASSLNEGSHPKSDTEAFF
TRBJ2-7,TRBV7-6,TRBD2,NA,TGTGCCAGCAGCTTAGGGGGGGGATCCTACGAGCAGTACTTC,CASSLGGGSYEQYF
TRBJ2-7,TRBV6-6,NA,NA,TGTGCCAGCGAATCTACCGGGGGGCAAGGCGAGCAGTACTTC,CASESTGGQGEQYF
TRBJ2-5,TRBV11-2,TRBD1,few,TGTGCCAGCAGCTGGACAGGGGGCCCTTTGGAGACCCAGTACTTC,CASSWTGGPLETQYF
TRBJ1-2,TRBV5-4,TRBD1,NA,TGTGCCAGCAACCAGGGGGGCAGCTATGGCTACACCTTC,CASNQGGSYGYTF
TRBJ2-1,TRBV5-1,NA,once,TGCGCCAGCAGCCCGGATCCTAGCACCGACTACAATGAGCAGTTCTTC,CASSPDPSTDYNEQFF
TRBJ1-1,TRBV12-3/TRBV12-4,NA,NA,TGTGCCAGCAGCGATTTACCGGGGGCTGAAGCTTTCTTT,CASSDLPGAEAFF
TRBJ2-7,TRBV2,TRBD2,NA,TGTGCCAGCAGTGATATGGCTAGCGGGTCAAATCCTCCGGTGTTC,CASSDMASGSNPPVF
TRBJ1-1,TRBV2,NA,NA,TGTGCCAGCAGTGTCCGGAACGGACAGAACACTGAAGCTTTCTTT,CASSVRNGQNTEAFF
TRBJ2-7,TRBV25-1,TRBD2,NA,TGTGCCACCTCGGGACTAGCCTACTACGAGCAGTACTTC,CATSGLAYYEQYF
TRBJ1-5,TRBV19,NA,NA,TGTGCCAGTAGTATACAGGGGAGCAATCAGCCCCAGCATTTT,CASSIQGSNQPQHF
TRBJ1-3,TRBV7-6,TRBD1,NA,TGTGCCAGCAGCCTAGACAGGGGGGATGGAAACACCATATATTTT,CASSLDRGDGNTIYF
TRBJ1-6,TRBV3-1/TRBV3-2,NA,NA,TGTGCCAGCAGCCAAGGGCGTGGGGAGGGTTCACCCCTCCACTTT,CASSQGRGEGSPLHF
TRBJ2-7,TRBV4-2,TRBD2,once,TGTGCCAGCAGCCAAGCGGGAGGTGGGGAGCAGTACTTC,CASSQAGGGEQYF
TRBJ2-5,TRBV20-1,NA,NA,TGCAGTGCTAGTAAGACCCCGGGGCAAGAGACCCAGTACTTC,CSASKTPGQETQYF
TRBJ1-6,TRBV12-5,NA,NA,TGTGCTAGTGGTCTGGAAAGGGGGACGTATTCACCCCTCCACTTT,CASGLERGTYSPLHF
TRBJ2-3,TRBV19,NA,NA,TGTGCCGTAGGGGCTACAGATACGCAGTATTTT,CAVGATDTQYF
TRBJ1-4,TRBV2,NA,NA,TGTGCCAGCGGTCGGGTGGTTGCAACTAATGAAAAACTGTTTTTT,CASGRVVATNEKLFF
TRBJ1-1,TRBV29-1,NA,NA,TGCAGCGTTGCCAGGGCAAACACTGAAGCTTTCTTT,CSVARANTEAFF
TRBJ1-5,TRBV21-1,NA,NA,TGTGCCAGCAGCAACTTGGCCCGAATCAATCAGCCCCAGCATTTT,CASSNLARINQPQHF
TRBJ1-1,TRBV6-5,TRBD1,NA,TGTGCCAGCAGTTACTCGAACGGCCAGGGGGCTGAAGCTTTCTTT,CASSYSNGQGAEAFF
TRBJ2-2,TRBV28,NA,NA,TGTGCCAGCCACGCCGGTGGAGGGCCCGGGGAGCTGTTTTTT,CASHAGGGPGELFF
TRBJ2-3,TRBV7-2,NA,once,TGTGCCAGCAGCCCGCCGCTAGCGTCGGATACGCAGTATTTT,CASSPPLASDTQYF
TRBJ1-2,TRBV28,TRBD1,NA,TGTGCCAGCAGTTCCCCCGGGACAGGCTATGGCTACACCTTC,CASSSPGTGYGYTF
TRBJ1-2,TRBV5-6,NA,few,TGTGCCAGCAGCTCAGGGGAGAATGGCTACACCTTC,CASSSGENGYTF
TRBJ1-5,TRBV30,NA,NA,TGTGCCTGGAGTATAGGAGGGGACCCGACCGATTGGACCCAGCATTTT,CAWSIGGDPTDWTQHF
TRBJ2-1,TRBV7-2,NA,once,TGTGCCAGCAGCTTGCGGACTTCAAATTCCTACAATGAGCAGTTCTTC,CASSLRTSNSYNEQFF
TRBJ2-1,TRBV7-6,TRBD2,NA,TGTGCCAGCAGCTTAGGAGGCCTAGCGGGAGGAGGTTCGGAGTTCTTC,CASSLGGLAGGGSEFF
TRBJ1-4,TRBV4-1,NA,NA,TGCGCCAGCAGCCAAGCCAGGGTGGGCGTTGCAACTAATGAAAAACTGTTTTTT,CASSQARVGVATNEKLFF
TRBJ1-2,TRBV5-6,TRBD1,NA,TGTGCCAGCAGCGAATTTGACAGGGGATATGGCTACACCTTC,CASSEFDRGYGYTF
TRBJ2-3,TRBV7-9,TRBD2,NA,TGTGCCAGCAGCCAATTAGCGGGCCCCAGCACAGATACGCAGTATTTT,CASSQLAGPSTDTQYF
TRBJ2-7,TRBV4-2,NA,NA,TGTGCCAGCAGCCAAGAGGCGGTGACTGGTGAGCAGTACTTC,CASSQEAVTGEQYF
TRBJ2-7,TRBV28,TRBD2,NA,TGTGCCAGCATCGATACGGGAGGGTTTGAAGAGCAGTACTTC,CASIDTGGFEEQYF
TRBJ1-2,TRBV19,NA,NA,TGTGCCAGTAACGGACAGCCCCCCGGCTACACCTTC,CASNGQPPGYTF
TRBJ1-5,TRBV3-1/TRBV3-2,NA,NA,TGTGCCAGCAGCCTCAGAGGACAGCCCCAGCATTTT,CASSLRGQPQHF